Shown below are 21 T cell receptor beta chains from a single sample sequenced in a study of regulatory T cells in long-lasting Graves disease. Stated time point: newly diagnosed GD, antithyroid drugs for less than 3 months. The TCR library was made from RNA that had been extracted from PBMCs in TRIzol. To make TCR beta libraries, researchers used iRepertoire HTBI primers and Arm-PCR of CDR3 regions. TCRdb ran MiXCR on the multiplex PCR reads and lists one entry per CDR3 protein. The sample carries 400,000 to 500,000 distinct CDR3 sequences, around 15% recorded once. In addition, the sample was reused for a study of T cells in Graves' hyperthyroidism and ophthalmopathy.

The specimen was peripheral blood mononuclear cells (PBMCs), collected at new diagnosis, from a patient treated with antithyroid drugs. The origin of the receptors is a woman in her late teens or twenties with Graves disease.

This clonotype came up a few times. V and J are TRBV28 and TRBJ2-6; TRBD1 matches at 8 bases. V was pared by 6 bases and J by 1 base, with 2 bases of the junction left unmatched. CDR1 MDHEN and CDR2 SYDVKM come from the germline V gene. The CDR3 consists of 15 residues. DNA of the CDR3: TGTGCCAGCAGCTGGGACAGGTCTGGGGCCAACGTCCTGACTTTC. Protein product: CASSWDRSGANVLTF.

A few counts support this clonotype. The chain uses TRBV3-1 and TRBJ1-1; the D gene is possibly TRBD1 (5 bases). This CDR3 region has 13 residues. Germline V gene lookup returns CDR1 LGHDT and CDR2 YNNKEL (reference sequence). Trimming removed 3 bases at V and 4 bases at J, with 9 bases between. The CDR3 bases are TGTGCCAGCAGCCAGGGGGGTTTCACTGAAGCTTTCTTT. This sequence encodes CASSQGGFTEAFF.

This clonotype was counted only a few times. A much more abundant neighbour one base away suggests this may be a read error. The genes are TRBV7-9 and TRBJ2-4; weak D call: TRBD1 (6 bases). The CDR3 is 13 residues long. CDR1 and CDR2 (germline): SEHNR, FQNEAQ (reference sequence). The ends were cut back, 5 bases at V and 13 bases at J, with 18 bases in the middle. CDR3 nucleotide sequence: TGTGCCAGCAGCCCATCTAGGGGGTTGGAGCAGTACTTC. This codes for CASSPSRGLEQYF.

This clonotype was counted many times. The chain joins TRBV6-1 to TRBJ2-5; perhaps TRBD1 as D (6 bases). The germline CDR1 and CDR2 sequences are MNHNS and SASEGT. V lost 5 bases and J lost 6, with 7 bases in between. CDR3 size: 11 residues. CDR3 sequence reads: CASSTGKTQYF. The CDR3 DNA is TGTGCCAGCAGTACAGGGAAGACCCAGTACTTC.

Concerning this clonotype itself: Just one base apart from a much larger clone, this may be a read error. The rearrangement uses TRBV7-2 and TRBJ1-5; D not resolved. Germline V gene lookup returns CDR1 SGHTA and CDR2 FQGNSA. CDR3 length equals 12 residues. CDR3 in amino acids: CACSLDNQPQHF. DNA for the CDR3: TGTGCCTGCAGCTTAGATAATCAGCCCCAGCATTTT. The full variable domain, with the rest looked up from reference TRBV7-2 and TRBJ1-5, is GAGVSQSPSNKVTEKGKDVELRCDPISGHTALYWYRQSLGQGLEFLIYFQGNSAPDKSGLPSDRFSAERTGGSVSTLTIQRTQQEDSAVYLCACSLDNQPQHFGDGTRLSIL.

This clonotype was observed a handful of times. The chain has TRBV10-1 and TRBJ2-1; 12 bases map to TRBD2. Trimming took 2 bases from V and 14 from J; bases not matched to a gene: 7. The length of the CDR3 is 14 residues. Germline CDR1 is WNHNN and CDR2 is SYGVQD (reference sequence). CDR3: CASSEAGTSGPEFF. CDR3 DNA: TGCGCCAGCAGTGAGGCCGGGACTAGCGGGCCGGAGTTCTTC.

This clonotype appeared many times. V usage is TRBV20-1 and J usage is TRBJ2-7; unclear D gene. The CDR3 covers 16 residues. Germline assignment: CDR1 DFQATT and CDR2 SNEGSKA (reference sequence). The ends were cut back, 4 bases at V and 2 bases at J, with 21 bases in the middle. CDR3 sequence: CSAIGVYGVKTYEQYF. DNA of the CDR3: TGCAGTGCTATCGGTGTTTACGGAGTTAAGACCTACGAGCAGTACTTC.

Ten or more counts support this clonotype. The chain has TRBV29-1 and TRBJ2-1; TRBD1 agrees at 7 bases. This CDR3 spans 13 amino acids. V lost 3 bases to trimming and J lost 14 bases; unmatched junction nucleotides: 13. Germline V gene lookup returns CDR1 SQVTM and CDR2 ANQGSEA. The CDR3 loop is CSVDPTGLQEEFF. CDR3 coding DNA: TGCAGCGTTGACCCGACAGGGCTCCAGGAGGAGTTCTTC.

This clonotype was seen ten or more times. The CDR3 region has the DNA TGTGCCAGCAGTTCGGGACACCAAATCAATCAGCCCCAGCATTTT. Protein sequence: CASSSGHQINQPQHF. This chain connects TRBV12-3 or TRBV12-4 to TRBJ1-5; possibly TRBD1 for D (6 bases). This CDR3 spans 15 amino acids. The V gene lost 4 bases and the J gene lost 3 bases, with 13 bases spanning the gap.

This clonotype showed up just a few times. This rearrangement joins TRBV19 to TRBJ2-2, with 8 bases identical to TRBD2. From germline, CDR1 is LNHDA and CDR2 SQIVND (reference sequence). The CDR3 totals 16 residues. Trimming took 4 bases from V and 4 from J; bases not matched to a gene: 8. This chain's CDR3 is CASSTKAGVSTGELFF. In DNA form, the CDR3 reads TGTGCCAGTAGTACAAAAGCGGGAGTTAGCACCGGGGAGCTGTTTTTT.

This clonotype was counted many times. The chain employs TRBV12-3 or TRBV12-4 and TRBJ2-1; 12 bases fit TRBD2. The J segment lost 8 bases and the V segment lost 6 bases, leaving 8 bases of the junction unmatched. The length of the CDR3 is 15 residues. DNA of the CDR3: TGTGCCAGCAGACCCGGGACTAGCGGGTTCGATGAGCAGTTCTTC. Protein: CASRPGTSGFDEQFF.

The CDR3 region is CASSSQMRVLLSSGNTIYF. The CDR3 DNA sequence: TGTGCCAGCAGCTCTCAGATGAGAGTCCTATTGAGCTCTGGAAACACCATATATTTT. V and J are TRBV5-5 and TRBJ1-3, with D hard to call. Germline V gene data show CDR1 as SGHKS and CDR2 as YYEKEE (reference sequence). V was clipped by 3 bases and J by 0 bases, with 22 bases between them. The CDR3 loop spans 19 amino acids.

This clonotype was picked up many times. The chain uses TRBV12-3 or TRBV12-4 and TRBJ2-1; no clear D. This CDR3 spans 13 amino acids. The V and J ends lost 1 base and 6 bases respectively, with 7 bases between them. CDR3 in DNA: TGTGCCAGCAGTTTAGGAATATTCAATGAGCAGTTCTTC. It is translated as CASSLGIFNEQFF.

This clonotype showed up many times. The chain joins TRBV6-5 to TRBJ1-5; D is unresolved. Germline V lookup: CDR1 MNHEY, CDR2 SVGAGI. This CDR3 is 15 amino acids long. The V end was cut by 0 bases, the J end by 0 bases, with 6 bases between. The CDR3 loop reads CASSYSSLSNQPQHF. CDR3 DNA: TGTGCCAGCAGTTACTCTAGTCTTAGCAATCAGCCCCAGCATTTT.

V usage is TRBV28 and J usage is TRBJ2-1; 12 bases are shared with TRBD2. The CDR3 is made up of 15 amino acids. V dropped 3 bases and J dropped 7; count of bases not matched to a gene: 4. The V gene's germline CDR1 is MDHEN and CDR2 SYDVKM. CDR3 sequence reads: CASSFVTSGRNEQFF. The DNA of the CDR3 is TGTGCCAGCAGTTTTGTGACTAGCGGGAGAAATGAGCAGTTCTTC.

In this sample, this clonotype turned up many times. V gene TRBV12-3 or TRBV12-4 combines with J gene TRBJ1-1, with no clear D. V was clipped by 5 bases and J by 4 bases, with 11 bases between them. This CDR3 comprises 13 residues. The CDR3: CASSRGIGTEAFF. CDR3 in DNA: TGTGCCAGCAGTCGAGGGATCGGCACTGAAGCTTTCTTT.

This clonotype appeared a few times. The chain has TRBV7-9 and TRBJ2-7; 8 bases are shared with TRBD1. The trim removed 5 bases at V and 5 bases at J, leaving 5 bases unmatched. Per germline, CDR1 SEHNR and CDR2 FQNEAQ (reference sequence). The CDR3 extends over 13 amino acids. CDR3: CASSRTGIHEQYF. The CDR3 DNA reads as TGTGCCAGCAGCCGGACAGGGATCCACGAGCAGTACTTC.

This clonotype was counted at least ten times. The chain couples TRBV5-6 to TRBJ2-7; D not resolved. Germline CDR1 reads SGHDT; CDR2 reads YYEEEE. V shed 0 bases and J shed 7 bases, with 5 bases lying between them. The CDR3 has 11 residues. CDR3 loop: CASSLVEEQYF. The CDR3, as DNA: TGTGCCAGCAGCTTGGTGGAAGAGCAGTACTTC.

CDR3 DNA: TGTGCCAGCAGTCCAAGACTAGCGGGAGGCTACACAGATACGCAGTATTTT. Translating gives CASSPRLAGGYTDTQYF. The chain is built from TRBV27 and TRBJ2-3; 13 bases line up with TRBD2. Per the germline V gene, CDR1 is MNHEY and CDR2 is SMNVEV (reference sequence). The CDR3 totals 17 residues. The ends lost 5 bases at V and 2 bases at J; junction bases unmatched: 7.

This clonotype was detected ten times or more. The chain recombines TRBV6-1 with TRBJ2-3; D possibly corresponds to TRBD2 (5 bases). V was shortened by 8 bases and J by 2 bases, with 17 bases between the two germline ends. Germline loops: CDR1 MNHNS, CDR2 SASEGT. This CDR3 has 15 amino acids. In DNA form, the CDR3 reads TGTGCCAGCGTCCTCGGGATTCATCCCACAGATACGCAGTATTTT. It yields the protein CASVLGIHPTDTQYF.

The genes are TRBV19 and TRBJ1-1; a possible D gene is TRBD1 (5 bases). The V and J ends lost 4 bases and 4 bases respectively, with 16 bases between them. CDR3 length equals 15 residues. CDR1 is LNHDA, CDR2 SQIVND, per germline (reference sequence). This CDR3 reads CASSTLVGGGTEAFF. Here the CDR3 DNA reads TGTGCCAGTAGTACTCTTGTCGGGGGGGGCACTGAAGCTTTCTTT.